A single sample gave rise to the 27 T cell receptor beta chains below, sequenced in a study of blood T cells in healthy people across ages. It was with a sample-barcoded 5' primer and a J-beta primer mix that a second PCR of roughly 7 to 12 cycles was run. TCRdb itself ran the 5' RACE reads through MiXCR, one entry per CDR3 protein. The sample records around 1,700,000 distinct CDR3 sequences, roughly 27% being singletons. The sample consisted of blood. The source of these receptors is a woman younger than 45 in good health.

The chain recombines TRBV7-9 with TRBJ1-2; maybe TRBD1 (6 bases). V was trimmed by 4 bases and J by 4 bases, leaving 16 bases between them. CDR1 is SEHNR and CDR2 is FQNEAQ in the germline V gene (reference sequence). This CDR3 region has 15 residues. The CDR3 here is CASSYATGGGYGYTF. Written as DNA, the CDR3 is TGTGCCAGCAGCTACGCGACAGGAGGGGGCTATGGCTACACCTTC.

As concerns this clonotype: The germline gene is not matched at one end of the junction; a read error may be the cause. The V gene is TRBV7-2, the J gene TRBJ2-7; D is ambiguous. Germline-derived CDR1 and CDR2 are SGHTA and FQGNSA. The CDR3 covers 12 residues. DNA of the CDR3: TGTGTCAGCAGCACACCAGGCTACGAGCAGTACTTC. It is translated as CVSSTPGYEQYF. Based on the CDR3 plus reference TRBV7-2 and TRBJ2-7, the full variable domain is GAGVSQSPSNKVTEKGKDVELRCDPISGHTALYWYRQSLGQGLEFLIYFQGNSAPDKSGLPSDRFSAERTGGSVSTLTIQRTQQEDSAVYLCVSSTPGYEQYFGPGTRLTVT.

A word on this clonotype: Compared with germline, one end of the junction differs, possibly owing to a read error. The chain employs TRBV14 and TRBJ2-4; 8 bases match TRBD2. The better agreement between TRBJ2-5 and the DNA end casts doubt on the J call. Germline V CDR1 and CDR2: SGHDN, FVKESK. This CDR3 has 14 residues. The CDR3 protein is CANSQTTSGETQYF. CDR3 DNA: TGTGCCAACAGCCAAACCACTAGCGGTGAGACCCAGTACTTC.

As regards this clonotype: A much larger clone lies one base from this, so it may be a read error. The J gene is TRBJ1-2, the V gene TRBV9; D gene ambiguous. CDR3 length: 14 amino acids. Germline V gene lookup returns CDR1 SGDLS and CDR2 YYNGEE. CDR3 sequence reads: CASSVAMANYDYTF. Here the CDR3 DNA reads TGTGCCAGCAGCGTAGCAATGGCCAACTATGACTACACCTTC.

The rearrangement links TRBV4-1 to TRBJ1-5; D call uncertain. The V end lost 4 bases, the J end lost 4 bases, and 11 bases lay between the germline ends. The CDR3 consists of 14 residues. CDR1 is MGHRA, CDR2 YSYEKL, per germline. The CDR3 sequence is CASSLVLSNQPQHF. The CDR3 bases are TGCGCCAGCAGCCTCGTCCTATCTAATCAGCCCCAGCATTTT.

This clonotype was counted at least ten times. The rearrangement links TRBV5-1 to TRBJ1-2, with D unresolved. Germline V gives CDR1 SGHRS, CDR2 YFSETQ. The CDR3 extends over 13 amino acids. The V end lost 4 bases, the J end lost 1 base, and 8 bases lay between the germline ends. CDR3 sequence (DNA): TGCGCCAGCAGCACCGGAAGTAACTATGGCTACACCTTC. Translated: CASSTGSNYGYTF.

Many counts were recorded for this clonotype. The rearrangement joins TRBV7-6 to TRBJ2-7; D uncertain. Germline lookup yields CDR1 SGHVS and CDR2 FNYEAQ. CDR3 length: 14 amino acids. V was pared by 1 base and J by 0 bases, with 7 bases between. The DNA for the CDR3 is TGTGCCAGCAGCTTAGAACCAAGCTCCTACGAGCAGTACTTC. Its translation: CASSLEPSSYEQYF.

V usage is TRBV12-3 or TRBV12-4 and J usage is TRBJ1-2, with unresolved D. V was cut by 8 bases and J by 1 base, with 20 bases left in between. The CDR3 is made up of 16 amino acids. In DNA, the CDR3 is TGTGCCAGCGGAGAGGACGGCAGGAGTTTTAACTATGGCTACACCTTC. Translated: CASGEDGRSFNYGYTF.

The CDR3: CASSQDRGQVGSQANVEQFF. CDR3 nucleotides: TGTGCCAGCAGCCAAGATAGGGGACAGGTCGGCTCACAGGCCAATGTGGAGCAGTTCTTC. The chain uses TRBV14 and TRBJ2-1, with TRBD1 matching 8 bases. V shed 0 bases, J shed 10 bases, and the junction held 23 bases outside the gene matches. The germline gives CDR1 SGHDN, CDR2 FVKESK. The CDR3 sequence is 20 residues long.

Here the CDR3 DNA reads TGCGCCAGCAGCCAGACAGGAGACAACAATGAGCAGTACTTC. Translated, it gives CASSQTGDNNEQYF. The V call is TRBV5-1, the J call TRBJ2-1; possibly TRBD1 for D (6 bases). The DNA end is a closer match to TRBJ2-7, so the J assignment may be wrong. The CDR3 is 14 amino acids. Looked up from germline, CDR1 is SGHRS and CDR2 is YFSETQ.

The table lists this clonotype with many counts. The rearrangement links TRBV11-2 to TRBJ2-1, with a possible D match to TRBD2 (6 bases). The V gene lost 1 base and the J gene lost 0 bases, with 16 bases spanning the gap. The CDR3 extends over 18 amino acids. The germline V gene encodes CDR1 SGHAT and CDR2 FQNNGV. CDR3 protein: CASSLGDIAESSYNEQFF. In DNA form, the CDR3 reads TGTGCCAGCAGCTTAGGGGATATAGCGGAAAGCTCCTACAATGAGCAGTTCTTC. Looking up the rest from reference TRBV11-2 and TRBJ2-1 gives the full variable domain: EAGVAQSPRYKIIEKRQSVAFWCNPISGHATLYWYQQILGQGPKLLIQFQNNGVVDDSQLPKDRFSAERLKGVDSTLKIQPAKLEDSAVYLCASSLGDIAESSYNEQFFGPGTRLTVL.

This clonotype came up a few times. The V gene is TRBV3-1, the J gene TRBJ2-3, with D perhaps given as TRBD1 or TRBD2 (7 bases each). Germline V lookup: CDR1 LGHDT, CDR2 YNNKEL (reference sequence). Trimming took off 4 bases at V and 3 bases at J, with 20 bases between the two ends. This CDR3 has 17 amino acids. The CDR3 region has the DNA TGTGCCAGCAGCCCCAGCGGGGTCGGACAGGCAACAGATACGCAGTATTTT. This encodes CASSPSGVGQATDTQYF.

This clonotype was detected only a few times. The V call is TRBV4-3, the J call TRBJ2-1, with 9 positions matching TRBD2. The CDR3 length is 15 residues. Germline lookup yields CDR1 LGHNA and CDR2 YSLEER. J gave up 10 bases and V 0 bases, and 7 bases lay outside the gene matches. This CDR3 reads CASSQDRLAGSEQFF. CDR3 coding DNA: TGCGCCAGCAGCCAAGATAGGCTAGCGGGGTCCGAGCAGTTCTTC.

Only a few counts were recorded for this clonotype. The chain employs TRBV6-5 and TRBJ1-2; D not resolved. The germline V gene encodes CDR1 MNHEY and CDR2 SVGAGI. The CDR3 extends over 14 amino acids. V lost 6 bases and J lost 0, with 11 bases in between. The CDR3 region has the DNA TGTGCCAGCAGCAGCGTAGGAGCTAACTATGGCTACACCTTC. Translation: CASSSVGANYGYTF.

This clonotype has more than one count but fewer than ten. V usage is TRBV6-1 and J usage is TRBJ1-2; 10 nucleotides align to TRBD1. J gave up 5 bases and V 6 bases, and 9 bases lay outside the gene matches. CDR1 and CDR2 from the germline V gene are MNHNS and SASEGT. The CDR3 totals 15 residues. CDR3 nucleotide sequence: TGTGCCAGCAGGGGGACAGGGGATACTGGGTATGGCTACACCTTC. Translated: CASRGTGDTGYGYTF.

This clonotype was detected only a few times. This may come from a read error, since a much larger clone is one base off. This chain links TRBV20-1 with TRBJ2-4, with TRBD2 matching over 7 bases. CDR3 length equals 12 residues. CDR1 DFQATT and CDR2 SNEGSKA come from the germline V gene (reference sequence). The CDR3 sequence: CRASLASGIQYF. CDR3 nucleotide sequence: TGCAGGGCTAGCCTAGCTAGCGGCATTCAGTACTTC.

The rearrangement joins TRBV5-5 to TRBJ2-2; TRBD1 or TRBD2 may be the D gene (5 bases each). Trimming took 7 bases from V and 0 from J, leaving 10 bases between them. Germline CDR1 and CDR2: SGHKS and YYEKEE (reference sequence). CDR3 size: 14 residues. CDR3 loop: CASYGTTNTGELFF. CDR3 nucleotide sequence: TGTGCCAGCTATGGGACGACGAACACCGGGGAGCTGTTTTTT.

This clonotype occurred a few times. This chain uses TRBV14 with TRBJ2-3; D is perhaps TRBD2 (5 bases). The V gene lost 2 bases and the J gene lost 5 bases, with 8 bases spanning the gap. Germline values: CDR1 SGHDN, CDR2 FVKESK. The CDR3 has 13 residues. The CDR3 loop reads CASSQSRGDTQYF. Written as DNA, the CDR3 is TGTGCCAGCAGCCAATCTCGGGGAGATACGCAGTATTTT. Full variable domain (remainder filled in from reference TRBV14 and TRBJ2-3): EAGVTQFPSHSVIEKGQTVTLRCDPISGHDNLYWYRRVMGKEIKFLLHFVKESKQDESGMPNNRFLAERTGGTYSTLKVQPAELEDSGVYFCASSQSRGDTQYFGPGTRLTVL.

This clonotype occurred many times. The genes are TRBV10-3 and TRBJ2-7; D is ambiguous. Germline V gene sequence: CDR1 ENHRY, CDR2 SYGVKD. V was pared by 10 bases and J by 3 bases, with 10 bases between. The CDR3 spans 11 residues. CDR3 loop: CATADGYEQYF. In DNA, the CDR3 is TGTGCCACCGCGGACGGCTACGAGCAGTACTTC.

This clonotype was seen a few times. This sequence may be a read error, since a much larger clone differs from it by one base. The rearrangement links TRBV20-1 to TRBJ2-4; D ambiguous. The CDR3 consists of 13 residues. Per germline, CDR1 DFQATT and CDR2 SNEGSKA (reference sequence). V was pared by 2 bases and J by 13 bases, with 18 bases between. CDR3 residues: CSARKRAYNEQYF. The CDR3 coding sequence is TGCAGTGCTAGAAAAAGGGCCTACAATGAGCAGTACTTC.

The sample holds many counts of this clonotype. This chain joins TRBV12-3 or TRBV12-4 and TRBJ2-2, with D maybe TRBD2 (7 bases). The CDR3 spans 13 residues. The V and J ends lost 6 bases and 6 bases respectively, with 11 bases between them. The CDR3 is CASSLGGPGELFF. CDR3 in DNA: TGTGCCAGCAGCTTGGGGGGGCCCGGGGAGCTGTTTTTT.

This clonotype was counted between two and nine times. The rearrangement joins TRBV12-3 or TRBV12-4 to TRBJ2-3; no clear D. The V end was cut by 5 bases, the J end by 4 bases, with 16 bases between. CDR3 length equals 15 residues. CDR3 protein: CASSPREVPSDTQYF. CDR3 in DNA: TGTGCCAGCAGTCCAAGGGAAGTTCCATCAGATACGCAGTATTTT.

The J gene is TRBJ1-1, the V gene TRBV29-1; TRBD1 might be the D (5 bases). Trimming removed 2 bases at V and 3 bases at J, with 13 bases between. Per the germline V gene, CDR1 is SQVTM and CDR2 is ANQGSEA. This CDR3 contains 14 residues. The CDR3 DNA reads as TGCAGCGTTGAATGGGCTCGACAGCACACTGAAGCTTTCTTT. Translation: CSVEWARQHTEAFF.

This clonotype was counted ten times or more. The chain combines TRBV21-1 with TRBJ2-6; TRBD1 is taken as the D call from the table, unchecked against the DNA. TRBV21-1 is described as a pseudogene. The length of the CDR3 is 18 residues. The chain's CDR3 is CASSKSGRVSSGANVLTF. CDR3 nucleotides: TGTGCCAGCAGCAAATCGGGCAGGGTCTCCTCTGGGGCCAACGTCCTGACTTTC.

Points on this clonotype: One base away lies a much larger clone, so this may be a sequencing read error. The V gene is TRBV6-6, the J gene TRBJ2-4; D is possibly TRBD1 (6 bases). The germline gives CDR1 MNHNY, CDR2 SVGAGI (reference sequence). The CDR3 is 14 amino acids. V was shortened by 4 bases and J by 13 bases, with 20 bases between the two germline ends. CDR3 DNA sequence: TGTGCCAGCAGTTTCTCGGACAGCCGCAATGAGCAGTACTTC. Its translation is CASSFSDSRNEQYF.

The rearrangement joins TRBV3-1 to TRBJ2-7; TRBD1 might be the D (6 bases). The CDR3 has 15 residues. V was shortened by 4 bases and J by 1 base, with 14 bases between the two germline ends. CDR1 and CDR2 from the germline V gene are LGHDT and YNNKEL (reference sequence). CDR3 loop: CASSRVQGPSYEQYF. CDR3 DNA sequence: TGTGCCAGCAGCCGCGTCCAGGGGCCTTCCTACGAGCAGTACTTC.

With respect to this clonotype: A read error may explain this, as a much larger clone is one base away. CDR3 DNA: TGTGCCAGCAGCGTCCCTCCTACTGGTGAGCAGTACTTC. Its translation is CASSVPPTGEQYF. V and J are TRBV9 and TRBJ2-7; D ambiguous. Trimming cost V 2 bases and J 7 bases, with 13 bases left between them. The CDR3 has 13 amino acids. The germline V gene has CDR1 SGDLS and CDR2 YYNGEE.